The clone carrying this T cell receptor (beta chain) has at least ten counts. The source of the sample is a study of metastatic and nonmetastatic thyroid tumors. The CDR3 runs to 15 residues. CDR1 is SGHRS and CDR2 is YFSETQ in the germline V gene. J was trimmed by 3 bases and V by 0 bases; bases with no gene match: 5. As originally analysed: Clinicopathological groups supplied CDR3 differences that were used to build a distant-metastasis classifier for papillary thyroid cancer. TCRdb re-analyzed the PCR reads using MiXCR. TCRdb assigned the V and J calls; the authors' analysis was not used. The sample has some 86,000 clones; around 12% are singletons. Thyroid surgery had not been preceded by any treatment in any patient.

The rearrangement joins TRBV5-1 to TRBJ2-7; 8 nucleotides align to TRBD1. The source is a female donor with papillary thyroid cancer or a benign thyroid nodule (not recorded which). Some clones in this sample may be carry-over from other donors' samples. The sequencing sample was made of tumor tissue. The CDR3 region is CASSLGGTGYYEQYF. The DNA of the CDR3 is TGCGCCAGCAGCTTGGGGGGGACAGGATACTACGAGCAGTACTTC.